This T cell receptor (beta chain) derives from a study of identical twins. Study results and limitations: Not following the same donors, the study drew its conclusions from cross-sectional statistical analysis. With monozygotic twins, out-of-frame TCR alpha sharing exceeded what models estimated. While abundant cord blood beta clonotypes carried fewer insertions, memory repertoires showed no such pattern.

Carrying unique molecular identifiers, the cDNA also gained a universal primer site through template switching. In TCRdb, the 5' RACE reads were re-called with MiXCR into one record per CDR3 protein. The table shows around 570,000 distinct CDR3 sequences, with more than 9% occurring only once. This clonotype was observed a handful of times. The antigen is not known. The sample was also linked to a second study, of yellow fever vaccine responses in identical twins.

The clonotype was recovered from a woman aged 18-29 years in good health. What was sequenced was PBMCs.

CDR3 sequence (DNA): TGCAGCGCCCGAGGGCGGATACAGGGCCTCTACGAGCAGTACTTC. The encoded protein is CSARGRIQGLYEQYF. V is TRBV29-1 and J is TRBJ2-7, with D possibly being TRBD1 (6 bases). Germline loops: CDR1 SQVTM, CDR2 ANQGSEA. V lost 7 bases, J lost 3 bases, and 22 bases lay in between. CDR3 length: 15 residues.